A single sample is the source of the 16 T cell receptor beta chains below, sequenced in a study of OX40 agonist ivuxolimab in advanced cancers. Library creation used the immunoSEQ multiplex PCR assay. In its TCRdb copy, this immuneACCESS table keeps in-frame sequences only and misses some clones. Where compared with another copy, unresolved V genes explain less than half of these, and the others have no known cause. This sample holds over 65,000 clones; approximately 86% were observed only once. The ten largest clonotypes hold approximately 6.5% of the sample. The starting material was CD4+ or CD8+ T cells sorted from blood, obtained in a trial of the OX40 agonist ivuxolimab. Every receptor here comes from an adult with an advanced solid tumor such as melanoma, head and neck, liver or kidney cancer.

The CDR3 loop reads CASSLQGGRETQYF. As DNA, the CDR3 is TGTGCCAGCAGCTTACAGGGGGGAAGGGAGACCCAGTACTTC. The chain links TRBV7-6 to TRBJ2-5; TRBD1 might be the D (7 bases). This CDR3 contains 14 residues. With 2 bases removed from V and 5 bases from J, the gap between germline ends came to 12 bases. CDR1 SGHVS and CDR2 FNYEAQ come from the germline V gene. Together with reference TRBV7-6 and TRBJ2-5, the CDR3 gives the full variable domain: GAGVSQSPRYKVTKRGQDVALRCDPISGHVSLYWYRQALGQGPEFLTYFNYEAQQDKSGLPNDRFSAERPEGSISTLTIQRTEQRDSAMYRCASSLQGGRETQYFGPGTRLLVL.

This chain joins TRBV7-8 and TRBJ1-1; D remains ambiguous. V shed 3 bases and J shed 2 bases, with 7 bases lying between them. The germline CDR1 and CDR2 sequences are SGHVS and FQNEAQ. This CDR3 is 13 amino acids long. CDR3 sequence (DNA): TGTGCCAGCAGCTTCGGGAGTAACACTGAAGCTTTCTTT. This translates into CASSFGSNTEAFF.

This clone was detected only a few times. At one end the junction does not follow the germline gene, possibly because of a read error. The rearrangement links TRBV6-1 to TRBJ1-2; 9 nucleotides line up with TRBD1. The CDR3 sequence is 17 residues long. Per germline, CDR1 MNHNS and CDR2 SASEGT. The DNA for the CDR3 is TGTGCCAGCACTGAAGGAAGGGACAGGGTGCGAAACTATGGCTACACCTTC. Its translation: CASTEGRDRVRNYGYTF.

This chain's CDR3 is CASSLGPSREKLFF. The CDR3, as DNA: TGTGCCAGCTCACTAGGCCCCTCGAGGGAAAAACTGTTTTTT. The chain combines TRBV18 with TRBJ1-4; D remains ambiguous. From germline, CDR1 is KGHSH and CDR2 LQKENI. The CDR3 length is 14 residues. V was trimmed by 4 bases and J by 8 bases, leaving 14 bases between them.

As DNA, the CDR3 is TGTGCCAGCAGCCGTAGACAGATTAGCAATCAGCCCCAGCATTTT. It is translated as CASSRRQISNQPQHF. The rearrangement joins TRBV5-6 to TRBJ1-5; tentatively, D is TRBD1 (5 bases). Germline V gives CDR1 SGHDT, CDR2 YYEEEE. V shed 4 bases and J shed 0 bases, with 11 bases lying between them. CDR3 size: 15 residues.

This rearrangement joins TRBV5-1 to TRBJ1-2, with 8 bases fitting TRBD1. V gave up 0 bases and J gave up 3 bases; unmatched junction bases: 10. This CDR3 comprises 17 residues. Germline V gene lookup returns CDR1 SGHRS and CDR2 YFSETQ. The CDR3 here is CASSLVAGGSGYYGYTF. The DNA of the CDR3 is TGCGCCAGCAGCTTGGTGGCAGGGGGCTCCGGCTACTATGGCTACACCTTC.

The chain recombines TRBV6-1 with TRBJ2-7, with TRBD2 matching over 8 bases. In germline, CDR1 is MNHNS, CDR2 SASEGT. CDR3 size: 15 residues. After removal of 2 bases from V and 1 base from J, the junction contained 4 bases not matched to a gene. The CDR3 loop is CASSEMRGVSYEQYF. CDR3 nucleotide sequence: TGTGCCAGCAGTGAAATGCGGGGGGTTTCCTACGAGCAGTACTTC.

The chain is built from TRBV10-1 and TRBJ2-7, with 8 bases fitting TRBD2. The trim removed 6 bases at V and 2 bases at J, leaving 6 bases unmatched. Per germline, CDR1 WNHNN and CDR2 SYGVQD (reference sequence). This CDR3 region has 14 residues. DNA of the CDR3: TGCGCCAGCAGCCATAGCGGGGCGACCTACGAGCAGTACTTC. Amino acid sequence: CASSHSGATYEQYF.

Turning to this clone: One end of the junction varies from germline; a read error may be responsible. The chain uses TRBV7-7 and TRBJ2-3; either TRBD1 or TRBD2 may fit D (5 bases each). CDR1 is SSHAT and CDR2 is FNYEAQ in the germline V gene (reference sequence). The CDR3 is 15 residues long. Here the CDR3 DNA reads TGTGCTAGCAGCTTGATGCAGGGAGGCACAGATACGCAGTATTTT. Encoded protein: CASSLMQGGTDTQYF.

The chain joins TRBV5-1 to TRBJ1-6; D might be TRBD1 (6 bases). CDR3 length: 19 residues. V was pared by 4 bases and J by 3 bases, with 23 bases between. Per the germline V gene, CDR1 is SGHRS and CDR2 is YFSETQ. Here the CDR3 reads CASSINPDSGRIYNSPLHF. The DNA of the CDR3 is TGCGCCAGCAGCATAAACCCGGACAGCGGGCGAATCTATAATTCACCCCTCCACTTT.

The V call is TRBV5-1, the J call TRBJ2-4; TRBD2 might be the D (6 bases). CDR1 and CDR2 from the germline V gene are SGHRS and YFSETQ. CDR3 length: 14 residues. The V end was cut by 1 base, the J end by 7 bases, with 12 bases between. The CDR3 DNA reads as TGCGCCAGCAGCTTGAGACCAGGAGGGAACATTCAGTACTTC. Amino acids: CASSLRPGGNIQYF.

This chain links TRBV27 with TRBJ2-3; D is undetermined. Germline CDR1 reads MNHEY; CDR2 reads SMNVEV (reference sequence). Trimming took 3 bases from V and 6 from J, leaving 4 bases between them. There are 11 residues in the CDR3. The CDR3 DNA follows: TGTGCCAGCAGTTTCTCGGATACGCAGTATTTT. Its translation: CASSFSDTQYF.

The chain carries TRBV27 and TRBJ2-1; D call uncertain. CDR3 length: 15 residues. The V end lost 3 bases, the J end lost 8 bases, and 17 bases lay between the germline ends. CDR1 is MNHEY and CDR2 is SMNVEV in the germline V gene (reference sequence). CDR3 bases: TGTGCCAGCAGTTTGCGCATTGGCAATGCGGATGAGCAGTTCTTC. Its translation: CASSLRIGNADEQFF.

This clone has a single count. The chain has TRBV27 and TRBJ2-7; D not certain. The CDR3 runs 13 residues. CDR1 MNHEY and CDR2 SMNVEV come from the germline V gene (reference sequence). Trimming stripped 5 bases from V and 3 bases from J, with 11 bases between. CDR3 sequence reads: CASSVDGRYEQYF. The CDR3 nucleotides are TGTGCCAGCAGTGTAGACGGACGCTACGAGCAGTACTTC.

This chain uses TRBV4-3 with TRBJ2-2; the match to TRBD2 covers 14 bases. CDR1 and CDR2 (germline): LGHNA, YSLEER. This CDR3 region has 18 residues. With 0 bases clipped from V and 9 bases from J, the junction kept 9 bases outside the gene matches. CDR3 coding DNA: TGCGCCAGCAGCCAAGACCAAATTCGGACTAGCGGGAGGTGGGAGCTGTTTTTT. It is translated as CASSQDQIRTSGRWELFF.

The chain is built from TRBV6-6 and TRBJ1-4, with TRBD1 as a possible D gene (5 bases). The CDR3 spans 14 residues. Between the trimmed V and J ends, which lost 5 bases and 7 bases, there was a span of 14 bases. Looked up from germline, CDR1 is MNHNY and CDR2 is SVGAGI (reference sequence). As DNA, the CDR3 is TGTGCCAGCAGTCAGGGCGGCAGTTCTGAAAAACTGTTTTTT. Translated, it gives CASSQGGSSEKLFF.